This T cell receptor beta chain was identified in a study of PD-1 blockade in classical Hodgkin lymphoma. General study results and limits: Patients newly diagnosed and complete responders had comparable baseline diversity. By cycle point C4D1, TCR diversity had risen significantly in CD4+ cells (but not CD8+ cells). Exclusion was applied to patients who started nivolumab under 1 year after ASCT. Baseline TCR diversity was reportedly lower in newly diagnosed patients than healthy donors.

Time point defined: cycle 4 day 1 (C4D1), after more than five weeks of nivolumab. All trial patients relapsed after autologous stem cell transplantation. The germline V and J ends were trimmed by 0 bases and 5 bases, with 10 bases remaining between them. There are 14 residues in the CDR3. Germline CDR1 and CDR2: LNHNV and YYDKDF (reference sequence). Assay: immunoSEQ multiplex PCR; the TCRdb copy retains only in-frame clones and omits some. Altogether 20,000 to 25,000 clones are present, approximately 80% being singletons, with the ten largest covering 22%. Of note for this clone: Its specificity is unknown.

Material: peripheral blood mononuclear cells (PBMCs), obtained before the fourth cycle of nivolumab. This TCR came from a human donor with classical Hodgkin lymphoma. The chain carries TRBV15 and TRBJ1-1; D is unresolved. The CDR3 reads CATSRDPARTEAFF. For the CDR3, the DNA is TGTGCCACCAGCAGAGACCCGGCAAGGACTGAAGCTTTCTTT.